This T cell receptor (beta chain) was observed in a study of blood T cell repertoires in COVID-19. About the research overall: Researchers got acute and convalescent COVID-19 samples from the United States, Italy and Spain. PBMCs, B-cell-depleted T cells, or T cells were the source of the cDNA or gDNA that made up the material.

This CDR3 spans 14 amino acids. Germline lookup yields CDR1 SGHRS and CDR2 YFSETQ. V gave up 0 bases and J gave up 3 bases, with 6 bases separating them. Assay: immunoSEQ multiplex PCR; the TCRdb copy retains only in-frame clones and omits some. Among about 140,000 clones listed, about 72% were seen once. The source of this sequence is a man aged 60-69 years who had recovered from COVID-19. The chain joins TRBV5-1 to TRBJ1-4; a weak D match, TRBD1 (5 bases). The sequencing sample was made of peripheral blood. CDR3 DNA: TGCGCCAGCAGCTTGGGACAGCCTAATGAAAAACTGTTTTTT. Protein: CASSLGQPNEKLFF.